These 29 T cell receptor beta chains were all obtained from the same sample, sequenced in a study of technical replicates of blood from several donors. Data came from immunoSEQ multiplex PCR; TCRdb stores just in-frame clones and leaves some out. The sample yields about 80,000 clones, 80% to 90% seen once. The sample was PBMCs. All receptors derive from a human donor in good health. Some clones in this sample may be carry-over from other donors' samples.

This clone was picked up one time. This sequence joins TRBV7-2 and TRBJ2-1, with TRBD2 identical over 12 bases. Germline trimming cut 2 bases from V and 0 bases from J; bases unmatched to any gene: 2. This CDR3 has 17 amino acids. Germline V lookup: CDR1 SGHTA, CDR2 FQGNSA. This chain's CDR3 is CASSLLAGGISYNEQFF. CDR3 nucleotides: TGTGCCAGCAGCTTACTAGCGGGGGGGATCTCCTACAATGAGCAGTTCTTC.

The chain recombines TRBV12-5 with TRBJ1-1; D not certain. Germline CDR1 reads LGHNT; CDR2 reads FRNRAP. The CDR3 covers 14 residues. V was shortened by 4 bases and J by 4 bases, with 13 bases between the two germline ends. In DNA form, the CDR3 reads TGTGCTAGTGGTTCCCGGGATGGGAGCACTGAAGCTTTCTTT. Protein sequence: CASGSRDGSTEAFF.

The chain employs TRBV19 and TRBJ1-4, with 10 bases lining up with TRBD1. Unmatched junction bases numbered 9, after V lost 0 bases and J lost 14 bases. Germline CDR1 LNHDA, CDR2 SQIVND (reference sequence). CDR3 length: 15 residues. The CDR3 bases are TGTGCCAGTAGTATAGACAAAGGGACAGGGGTAGAGCTGTTTTTT. Its protein is CASSIDKGTGVELFF.

This clone appeared a few times. The chain joins TRBV6-5 to TRBJ1-1; weak D call: TRBD1 (6 bases). Trimming took 5 bases from V and 4 from J, leaving 11 bases between them. Germline V gene sequence: CDR1 MNHEY, CDR2 SVGAGI. This CDR3 has 13 residues. The CDR3 DNA sequence: TGTGCCAGCAGTCTACAGGGTGGCACTGAAGCTTTCTTT. Protein: CASSLQGGTEAFF.

V is TRBV7-2 and J is TRBJ2-5, with TRBD1 matching 7 bases. Germline V gene lookup returns CDR1 SGHTA and CDR2 FQGNSA. The CDR3 has 17 residues. V lost 1 base and J lost 1; bases outside the gene matches: 9. CDR3 nucleotides: TGTGCCAGCAGCTTAGTTTTCGAGGGGGCCCGCCAAGAGACCCAGTACTTC. This codes for CASSLVFEGARQETQYF.

This clone came up once. This rearrangement joins TRBV5-1 to TRBJ2-3; 10 positions match TRBD2. Germline CDR1 and CDR2: SGHRS and YFSETQ. V was pared by 0 bases and J by 4 bases, with 2 bases of the junction left unmatched. CDR3 length: 15 residues. CDR3 nucleotides: TGCGCCAGCAGCTTGGGAGGGACTAGCGCAGATACGCAGTATTTT. This translates into CASSLGGTSADTQYF.

V is TRBV5-4 and J is TRBJ2-5; 7 nucleotides agree with TRBD2. CDR1 is SGHNT, CDR2 YYREEE, per germline (reference sequence). The CDR3 is 16 residues long. V dropped 4 bases and J dropped 2; count of bases not matched to a gene: 11. DNA of the CDR3: TGTGCCAGCAGCCTTTGGACTAGGCGGGAGCAAGAGACCCAGTACTTC. Encoded protein: CASSLWTRREQETQYF.

The genes are TRBV5-1 and TRBJ2-5; possibly TRBD1 for D (5 bases). CDR1 and CDR2 (germline): SGHRS, YFSETQ. Trimming took 2 bases from V and 2 from J, leaving 10 bases between them. CDR3 length: 14 residues. CDR3 nucleotides: TGCGCCAGCAGCTTCCGGACACCGCAAGAGACCCAGTACTTC. The encoded protein is CASSFRTPQETQYF.

The V and J genes are TRBV6-5 and TRBJ1-5, with 7 bases fitting TRBD1. V lost 6 bases, J lost 3 bases, and 8 bases stayed unmatched. Germline-derived CDR1 and CDR2 are MNHEY and SVGAGI. CDR3 length equals 15 residues. The CDR3 DNA reads TGTGCCAGCAGCCGAAGGGGACAGCTCAATCAGCCCCAGCATTTT. It translates to CASSRRGQLNQPQHF.

The chain is built from TRBV29-1 and TRBJ1-2, with TRBD1 matching over 9 bases. V shed 5 bases and J 1 base; nucleotides not matched to a gene: 5. This CDR3 comprises 14 residues. The V gene's germline CDR1 is SQVTM and CDR2 ANQGSEA. CDR3 residues: CSVFNRGLNYGYTF. CDR3 DNA sequence: TGCAGCGTTTTCAACAGGGGGCTTAACTATGGCTACACCTTC.

The V gene is TRBV28, the J gene TRBJ2-7; the D gene is possibly TRBD1 (6 bases). The germline V and J ends were trimmed by 6 bases and 2 bases, with 14 bases remaining between them. Germline V lookup: CDR1 MDHEN, CDR2 SYDVKM. CDR3 length equals 14 residues. The CDR3 nucleotides are TGTGCCAGCAGCTCAGGGGTGGGGACCTACGAGCAGTACTTC. Encoded protein: CASSSGVGTYEQYF.

The gene calls are TRBV4-2 and TRBJ2-7; 15 nucleotides align to TRBD2. Trimming took 0 bases from V and 3 from J; bases not matched to a gene: 9. CDR1 and CDR2 (germline): LGHNA, YNFKEQ. The CDR3 contains 19 residues. CDR3 amino acids: CASSQDGIGGLAGGYEQYF. CDR3 sequence (DNA): TGTGCCAGCAGCCAAGATGGGATTGGGGGACTAGCGGGGGGCTACGAGCAGTACTTC.

The V and J genes are TRBV5-6 and TRBJ1-1; TRBD1 agrees at 7 bases. With V trimmed by 0 bases and J by 7 bases, 6 bases remained unmatched. Looked up from germline, CDR1 is SGHDT and CDR2 is YYEEEE. This CDR3 region has 14 residues. CDR3 region: CASSLATGADEAFF. The CDR3 bases are TGTGCCAGCAGCTTGGCTACAGGGGCGGATGAAGCTTTCTTT.

This clone has more than one count but fewer than ten. J is TRBJ2-3 and V is TRBV7-9; D gene ambiguous. The CDR3 is 15 amino acids. Germline V lookup: CDR1 SEHNR, CDR2 FQNEAQ (reference sequence). Trimming left V 1 base short and J 1 base short, with 9 bases between. CDR3 in amino acids: CASSLGGTRTDTQYF. The DNA of the CDR3 is TGTGCCAGCAGCTTAGGAGGAACCCGCACAGATACGCAGTATTTT.

J is TRBJ1-2 and V is TRBV19; 7 nucleotides agree with TRBD1. Trimming at V came to 6 bases and at J to 7 bases, leaving 8 bases not matched to a gene. Looked up from germline, CDR1 is LNHDA and CDR2 is SQIVND (reference sequence). The CDR3 totals 13 residues. The CDR3 loop reads CASRPGQLGGYTF. As DNA, the CDR3 is TGTGCCAGTAGGCCGGGACAGCTGGGTGGCTACACCTTC.

CDR3 in DNA: TGTGCCAGCAGTCTCGACAGGGTCAATGAGCAGTTCTTC. Its protein product is CASSLDRVNEQFF. V and J are TRBV7-7 and TRBJ2-1; 7 nucleotides agree with TRBD1. This CDR3 region has 13 residues. With 6 bases clipped from V and 6 bases from J, the junction kept 5 bases outside the gene matches. CDR1 and CDR2 (germline): SSHAT, FNYEAQ (reference sequence). The full variable domain, rest sourced from reference TRBV7-7 and TRBJ2-1, is GAGVSQSPRYKVTKRGQDVTLRCDPISSHATLYWYQQALGQGPEFLTYFNYEAQPDKSGLPSDRFSAERPEGSISTLTIQRTEQRDSAMYRCASSLDRVNEQFFGPGTRLTVL.

The chain uses TRBV7-3 and TRBJ2-2, with 9 bases fitting TRBD2. Trimming cost V 8 bases and J 6 bases; bases outside gene matches: 4. This CDR3 region has 13 residues. CDR1 is SGHTA and CDR2 is FQGTGA in the germline V gene. The chain's CDR3 is CASGQRGAGELFF. The CDR3 DNA follows: TGTGCCAGCGGCCAGCGGGGGGCCGGGGAGCTGTTTTTT.

The chain has TRBV7-2 and TRBJ1-2; TRBD1 aligns across 7 bases. CDR3 length: 13 residues. Germline lookup yields CDR1 SGHTA and CDR2 FQGNSA. The J segment lost 8 bases and the V segment lost 5 bases, leaving 8 bases of the junction unmatched. Here the CDR3 DNA reads TGTGCCAGCAGCCCCACAGGGGAACGGGGCTACACCTTC. As protein: CASSPTGERGYTF.

The chain combines TRBV30 with TRBJ2-1; 11 bases match TRBD2. V dropped 1 base and J dropped 9; count of bases not matched to a gene: 5. CDR1 is GTSNPN and CDR2 is SVGIG in the germline V gene (reference sequence). The CDR3 is 14 residues long. CDR3 DNA: TGTGCCTGGAGTGAGGGACTAGCGGTCAGTGAGCAGTTCTTC. This encodes CAWSEGLAVSEQFF.

This chain joins TRBV2 and TRBJ2-5; TRBD2 agrees at 9 bases. In germline, CDR1 is SNHLY, CDR2 FYNNEI. This CDR3 spans 14 amino acids. Germline trimming cut 2 bases from V and 5 bases from J; bases unmatched to any gene: 3. CDR3 coding DNA: TGTGCCAGCAGTGAACGACTAGCGGTCGAGACCCAGTACTTC. As protein: CASSERLAVETQYF.

This chain uses TRBV7-9 with TRBJ2-1, with D hard to call. V was cut by 7 bases and J by 0 bases, with 13 bases left in between. Germline V gene sequence: CDR1 SEHNR, CDR2 FQNEAQ (reference sequence). CDR3 length: 15 residues. CDR3 nucleotide sequence: TGTGCCAGCAAACCTACGGAGAGCTCCTACAATGAGCAGTTCTTC. Protein product: CASKPTESSYNEQFF.

V is TRBV30 and J is TRBJ2-1, with 8 bases identical to TRBD2. CDR1 is GTSNPN, CDR2 SVGIG, per germline (reference sequence). V was pared by 6 bases and J by 7 bases, with 11 bases of the junction left unmatched. This CDR3 has 14 residues. The CDR3 spells CACSLAGGANEQFF. The CDR3, as DNA: TGTGCCTGCAGCCTCGCCGGGGGGGCGAATGAGCAGTTCTTC.

This chain's CDR3 is CAIATSGGVTYEQYF. CDR3 DNA sequence: TGTGCCATAGCGACTAGCGGGGGGGTTACCTACGAGCAGTACTTC. This chain joins TRBV10-3 and TRBJ2-7; 14 bases fit TRBD2. The CDR3 is made up of 15 amino acids. CDR1 and CDR2 from the germline V gene are ENHRY and SYGVKD. V shed 9 bases and J 2 bases; nucleotides not matched to a gene: 6.

A single count supports this clone. V is TRBV2 and J is TRBJ1-2, with a possible D match to TRBD1 (5 bases). There are 13 residues in the CDR3. V was shortened by 5 bases and J by 2 bases, with 9 bases between the two germline ends. Germline CDR1 reads SNHLY; CDR2 reads FYNNEI. The CDR3 region has the DNA TGTGCCAGCAGTAGTGACAGAAACTATGGCTACACCTTC. This encodes CASSSDRNYGYTF.

The V gene is TRBV5-6, the J gene TRBJ2-4; D not certain. Germline lookup yields CDR1 SGHDT and CDR2 YYEEEE. V was clipped by 2 bases and J by 8 bases, with 11 bases between them. This CDR3 has 13 residues. The CDR3 protein is CASSFERGDIQYF. For the CDR3, the DNA is TGTGCCAGCAGCTTTGAACGAGGCGACATTCAGTACTTC.

This chain uses TRBV29-1 with TRBJ2-5, with a possible D match to TRBD2 (5 bases). The CDR3 has 15 amino acids. The V gene lost 2 bases and the J gene lost 4 bases, with 17 bases spanning the gap. Germline V gives CDR1 SQVTM, CDR2 ANQGSEA. The DNA of the CDR3 is TGCAGCGTTGAACTTCTGGTCCTGGCGGGAGAGACCCAGTACTTC. This encodes CSVELLVLAGETQYF.

The rearrangement links TRBV30 to TRBJ2-2; D possibly corresponds to TRBD1 (8 bases). The CDR3 length is 16 residues. V dropped 5 bases and J dropped 3 bases, with 19 bases sitting between them. Per germline, CDR1 GTSNPN and CDR2 SVGIG (reference sequence). The CDR3 is CAWQQGEGPDTGELFF. CDR3 DNA: TGTGCCTGGCAACAGGGGGAGGGGCCGGACACCGGGGAGCTGTTTTTT.

The rearrangement uses TRBV6-1 and TRBJ2-1, with TRBD2 matching 7 bases. The CDR3 sequence is 14 residues long. Germline CDR1 and CDR2: MNHNS and SASEGT. With V trimmed by 7 bases and J by 7 bases, 10 bases remained unmatched. DNA for the CDR3: TGTGCCAGCACCCTAGCGGAGGGCCTAAATGAGCAGTTCTTC. Translating it yields CASTLAEGLNEQFF.

This chain connects TRBV18 to TRBJ1-1; D unclear. In germline, CDR1 is KGHSH, CDR2 LQKENI. V was clipped by 4 bases and J by 1 base, with 7 bases between them. This CDR3 contains 13 residues. The CDR3 here is CASSQAWNTEAFF. The CDR3 DNA reads as TGTGCCAGCTCACAAGCCTGGAACACTGAAGCTTTCTTT.